One and the same sample provided the 28 T cell receptor beta chains below, sequenced in a study of beta chain features in type 1 diabetes. Expressed TCRB transcripts got sequenced, as all isolated RNA was reverse transcribed. The data were produced by immunoSEQ multiplex PCR, yet TCRdb's version contains in-frame clones alone and is incomplete. The table records about 360,000 clones, about 12% of them present only once. Sequenced material: naive CD4+ T cells from blood. All receptors come from a man aged 18 to 29 in good health.

The chain recombines TRBV2 with TRBJ2-5, with 7 bases fitting TRBD1. The CDR3 runs to 13 residues. V shed 9 bases, J shed 1 base, and the junction held 5 bases outside the gene matches. Germline loops: CDR1 SNHLY, CDR2 FYNNEI. CDR3 nucleotide sequence: TGTGCCAGGGAATACAGGGGCCAAGAGACCCAGTACTTC. Amino acid sequence: CAREYRGQETQYF.

The rearrangement links TRBV7-3 to TRBJ2-2, with no clear D. Trimming removed 5 bases at V and 5 bases at J, with 9 bases between. The CDR3 runs 13 residues. Germline loops: CDR1 SGHTA, CDR2 FQGTGA. CDR3: CASSAQNTGELFF. Written as DNA, the CDR3 is TGTGCCAGCAGCGCCCAGAATACCGGGGAGCTGTTTTTT. The full variable domain, with the rest looked up from reference TRBV7-3 and TRBJ2-2, is GAGVSQTPSNKVTEKGKYVELRCDPISGHTALYWYRQSLGQGPEFLIYFQGTGAADDSGLPNDRFFAVRPEGSVSTLKIQRTERGDSAVYLCASSAQNTGELFFGEGSRLTVL.

This clone appeared a few times. The V and J genes are TRBV13 and TRBJ1-6; 12 nucleotides match TRBD1. This CDR3 is 15 amino acids long. Germline values: CDR1 PRHDT, CDR2 FYEKMQ (reference sequence). Losses at the gene ends were 3 bases for V and 10 bases for J; bases not matched to a gene: 4. The CDR3 sequence is CASSLGQGASSPLHF. The CDR3 DNA follows: TGTGCCAGCAGCTTGGGACAGGGGGCCAGCTCACCCCTCCACTTT.

The CDR3 nucleotides are TGTGCCAGCAGCTTAGGGGGGTGGAGGGGGCGGCCTAGCAATCAGCCCCAGCATTTT. Translation: CASSLGGWRGRPSNQPQHF. This chain connects TRBV7-8 to TRBJ1-5; 7 bases agree with TRBD1. Looked up from germline, CDR1 is SGHVS and CDR2 is FQNEAQ. Trimming took 1 base from V and 0 from J; bases not matched to a gene: 12. The CDR3 sequence is 19 residues long.

As DNA, the CDR3 is TGTGCCTGGAGTCGTCGTGCCTCGGGAGACTACACCTTC. Encoded protein: CAWSRRASGDYTF. The chain employs TRBV30 and TRBJ1-2; unclear D gene. Germline CDR1 reads GTSNPN; CDR2 reads SVGIG (reference sequence). The CDR3 consists of 13 residues. The V gene lost 2 bases and the J gene lost 10 bases, with 17 bases spanning the gap.

This clone was recorded a few times. V gene TRBV7-9 combines with J gene TRBJ2-7; D is perhaps TRBD2 (6 bases). This CDR3 is 13 amino acids long. Trimming shortened V by 1 base and J by 6 bases, and 10 bases separated the two germline ends. Germline assignment: CDR1 SEHNR and CDR2 FQNEAQ (reference sequence). The CDR3 sequence: CASSLGAGGEQYF. The CDR3 DNA sequence: TGTGCCAGCAGCTTAGGGGCCGGGGGCGAGCAGTACTTC.

The chain recombines TRBV19 with TRBJ2-5, with D possibly matching TRBD1 (5 bases). The V gene's germline CDR1 is LNHDA and CDR2 SQIVND (reference sequence). The CDR3 consists of 15 residues. The V and J ends lost 4 bases and 3 bases respectively, with 15 bases between them. CDR3 in DNA: TGTGCCAGTAGTAAGAGACAAGGGGCGGAAGAGACCCAGTACTTC. Translated, it gives CASSKRQGAEETQYF. Full variable domain (remainder filled in from reference TRBV19 and TRBJ2-5): DGGITQSPKYLFRKEGQNVTLSCEQNLNHDAMYWYRQDPGQGLRLIYYSQIVNDFQKGDIAEGYSVSREKKESFPLTVTSAQKNPTAFYLCASSKRQGAEETQYFGPGTRLLVL.

This clone was recorded a few times. This chain uses TRBV7-2 with TRBJ2-3; D unresolved. Germline lookup yields CDR1 SGHTA and CDR2 FQGNSA. Trimming took off 5 bases at V and 6 bases at J, with 6 bases between the two ends. This CDR3 has 11 residues. The CDR3 reads CASSRRDTQYF. DNA for the CDR3: TGTGCCAGCAGCCGCCGGGATACGCAGTATTTT.

V is TRBV6-5 and J is TRBJ2-7, with D possibly TRBD1 on 5 matching bases. The CDR3 covers 13 residues. Germline CDR1 is MNHEY and CDR2 is SVGAGI. V lost 10 bases and J lost 6, with 19 bases in between. The DNA of the CDR3 is TGTGCCACCTCCCAGGTAGGGGTAGGCGAGCAGTACTTC. Amino acid sequence: CATSQVGVGEQYF.

J is TRBJ1-1 and V is TRBV11-1, with D perhaps TRBD1 (5 bases). Germline assignment: CDR1 SGHAT and CDR2 FQDESV (reference sequence). V lost 0 bases, J lost 1 base, and 9 bases lay in between. The CDR3 loop spans 15 amino acids. The CDR3 region is CASSLARTRNTEAFF. The CDR3 bases are TGTGCCAGCAGCTTAGCAAGGACAAGGAACACTGAAGCTTTCTTT.

The chain combines TRBV6-1 with TRBJ2-1; 11 bases match TRBD2. Unmatched junction bases numbered 4, after V lost 3 bases and J lost 0 bases. CDR1 is MNHNS and CDR2 is SASEGT in the germline V gene. The CDR3 has 17 amino acids. CDR3: CASSDRLAGRSYNEQFF. In DNA, the CDR3 is TGTGCCAGCAGTGACCGACTAGCGGGACGCTCCTACAATGAGCAGTTCTTC.

The table lists this clone with a few counts. The gene calls are TRBV10-3 and TRBJ2-3; D is uncertain. This CDR3 contains 12 residues. V was cut by 6 bases and J by 6 bases, with 10 bases left in between. Germline V gene lookup returns CDR1 ENHRY and CDR2 SYGVKD. The CDR3 loop is CAISEQVDTQYF. The DNA of the CDR3 is TGTGCCATCAGCGAACAAGTTGATACGCAGTATTTT.

This chain connects TRBV28 to TRBJ1-1, with D possibly matching TRBD1 (6 bases). CDR1 is MDHEN and CDR2 is SYDVKM in the germline V gene. V was cut by 5 bases and J by 1 base, with 11 bases left in between. There are 14 residues in the CDR3. The DNA of the CDR3 is TGTGCCAGCAGTCTGGGACATAAGAACACTGAAGCTTTCTTT. Translating it yields CASSLGHKNTEAFF.

The table lists this clone with a few counts. The chain joins TRBV5-4 to TRBJ1-1, with D possibly TRBD1 on 6 matching bases. This CDR3 region has 15 residues. CDR1 is SGHNT, CDR2 YYREEE, per germline (reference sequence). The ends were cut back, 1 base at V and 4 bases at J, with 14 bases in the middle. In nucleotides, the CDR3 is TGTGCCAGCAGCTTGCCCCCAGGGGTCGGCACTGAAGCTTTCTTT. Its translation: CASSLPPGVGTEAFF.

Only a few counts were recorded for this clone. The genes are TRBV19 and TRBJ2-3, with unresolved D. CDR1 LNHDA and CDR2 SQIVND come from the germline V gene (reference sequence). The CDR3 spans 15 residues. V dropped 4 bases and J dropped 2 bases, with 13 bases sitting between them. As DNA, the CDR3 is TGTGCCAGTAGTACGACTTGGCGGAACACAGATACGCAGTATTTT. Its protein is CASSTTWRNTDTQYF.

The genes are TRBV28 and TRBJ1-5; D unresolved. This CDR3 is built from 16 residues. Trimming removed 5 bases from V and 4 bases from J, with 18 bases in between. The germline gives CDR1 MDHEN, CDR2 SYDVKM. CDR3 bases: TGTGCCAGCAGTCCGATCATCAGAAGTTTTAATCAGCCCCAGCATTTT. It codes for CASSPIIRSFNQPQHF.

This chain connects TRBV15 to TRBJ2-3; a weak D match, TRBD1 (5 bases). This CDR3 spans 14 amino acids. V was cut by 0 bases and J by 5 bases, with 9 bases left in between. CDR1 and CDR2 (germline): LNHNV, YYDKDF (reference sequence). CDR3 residues: CATSREGAGDTQYF. In DNA, the CDR3 is TGTGCCACCAGCAGAGAAGGGGCAGGAGATACGCAGTATTTT. The variable domain in full, with the rest retrieved from reference TRBV15 and TRBJ2-3, is DAMVIQNPRYQVTQFGKPVTLSCSQTLNHNVMYWYQQKSSQAPKLLFHYYDKDFNNEADTPDNFQSRRPNTSFCFLDIRSPGLGDTAMYLCATSREGAGDTQYFGPGTRLTVL.

This clone was counted between two and nine times. The chain joins TRBV14 to TRBJ1-3; no clear D. CDR3 size: 16 residues. V shed 0 bases and J shed 0 bases, with 9 bases lying between them. The germline V gene encodes CDR1 SGHDN and CDR2 FVKESK. CDR3 loop: CASSQDRANSGNTIYF. CDR3 sequence (DNA): TGTGCCAGCAGCCAAGATCGAGCTAACTCTGGAAACACCATATATTTT.

This clone was seen a handful of times. CDR3: CASSLRPSRETQYF. CDR3 nucleotide sequence: TGTGCCAGCAGCCTAAGACCGTCGCGGGAGACCCAGTACTTC. V and J are TRBV9 and TRBJ2-5; no clear D gene. V lost 4 bases to trimming and J lost 5 bases, with 15 bases between them. The CDR3 sequence is 14 residues long. CDR1 is SGDLS, CDR2 YYNGEE, per germline.

This clone was seen a few times. This chain links TRBV6-6 with TRBJ1-1; D might be TRBD1 (5 bases). V was pared by 2 bases and J by 5 bases, with 9 bases between. The CDR3 length is 13 residues. Germline CDR1 and CDR2: MNHNY and SVGAGI (reference sequence). CDR3 nucleotide sequence: TGTGCCAGCAGTTACAGGGGATCGACTGAAGCTTTCTTT. It specifies CASSYRGSTEAFF.

This chain links TRBV28 with TRBJ1-5; tentative D call: TRBD1 (6 bases). Germline V gives CDR1 MDHEN, CDR2 SYDVKM. This CDR3 comprises 15 residues. Trimming took off 2 bases at V and 3 bases at J, with 11 bases between the two ends. This CDR3 reads CASSLPTGINQPQHF. In DNA form, the CDR3 reads TGTGCCAGCAGTTTACCGACAGGTATCAATCAGCCCCAGCATTTT.

The genes are TRBV4-3 and TRBJ2-7, with a tentative D call TRBD1 (5 bases). Trimming removed 3 bases from V and 2 bases from J, with 17 bases in between. The CDR3 covers 16 residues. Germline values: CDR1 LGHNA, CDR2 YSLEER. CDR3 bases: TGCGCCAGCAGCCAGGCTCCCGTTCAGGGCGCCTACGAGCAGTACTTC. Encoded protein: CASSQAPVQGAYEQYF.

There are a few counts of this clone. The chain has TRBV4-2 and TRBJ2-1; no definite D call. CDR3 length equals 16 residues. V shed 0 bases and J shed 12 bases, with 21 bases lying between them. The germline V gene encodes CDR1 LGHNA and CDR2 YNFKEQ. The DNA for the CDR3 is TGTGCCAGCAGCCAAGATCTACGAGCGACGCGGTTGGGGCAGTTCTTC. Its protein is CASSQDLRATRLGQFF.

The chain couples TRBV29-1 to TRBJ2-5, with 9 bases aligning to TRBD1. Germline values: CDR1 SQVTM, CDR2 ANQGSEA. V lost 7 bases, J lost 7 bases, and 13 bases stayed unmatched. The length of the CDR3 is 14 residues. CDR3 coding DNA: TGCAGCGCAAGCACCGGACAGGGGTTGGGGACCCAGTACTTC. This sequence encodes CSASTGQGLGTQYF.

This chain joins TRBV6-6 and TRBJ1-6, with D tentatively TRBD1 (6 bases). Trimming took off 2 bases at V and 7 bases at J, with 9 bases between the two ends. CDR3 size: 14 residues. Germline V gene sequence: CDR1 MNHNY, CDR2 SVGAGI (reference sequence). The CDR3 region is CASSYGGANSPLHF. The CDR3 DNA is TGTGCCAGCAGTTACGGGGGCGCGAATTCACCCCTCCACTTT.

This chain links TRBV5-1 with TRBJ2-5; 10 bases are shared with TRBD1. The CDR3 contains 14 residues. Germline-derived CDR1 and CDR2 are SGHRS and YFSETQ. V trimming: 4 bases; J trimming: 5 bases; junction bases outside the gene matches: 5. CDR3 nucleotide sequence: TGCGCCAGCAGCCCATGGACAGGGGGGGAGACCCAGTACTTC. Its translation: CASSPWTGGETQYF.

The CDR3 DNA reads as TGTGCCAGCAGCTCCCAAAATAGAGGGTACGAGCAGTACTTC. Protein sequence: CASSSQNRGYEQYF. The chain has TRBV5-4 and TRBJ2-7; tentative D call: TRBD2 (5 bases). Trimming removed 3 bases at V and 4 bases at J, with 14 bases between. CDR1 is SGHNT, CDR2 YYREEE, per germline (reference sequence). This CDR3 is built from 14 residues. The whole variable domain, filled in from reference TRBV5-4 and TRBJ2-7, reads ETGVTQSPTHLIKTRGQQVTLRCSSQSGHNTVSWYQQALGQGPQFIFQYYREEENGRGNFPPRFSGLQFPNYSSELNVNALELDDSALYLCASSSQNRGYEQYFGPGTRLTVT.

This clone was detected only a few times. The rearrangement joins TRBV5-4 to TRBJ1-1; tentative D call: TRBD1 (6 bases). Trimming cost V 1 base and J 4 bases, with 8 bases left between them. Germline assignment: CDR1 SGHNT and CDR2 YYREEE (reference sequence). This CDR3 is built from 13 residues. This chain's CDR3 is CASSLTGTTEAFF. The CDR3 nucleotides are TGTGCCAGCAGCTTGACAGGGACCACTGAAGCTTTCTTT.